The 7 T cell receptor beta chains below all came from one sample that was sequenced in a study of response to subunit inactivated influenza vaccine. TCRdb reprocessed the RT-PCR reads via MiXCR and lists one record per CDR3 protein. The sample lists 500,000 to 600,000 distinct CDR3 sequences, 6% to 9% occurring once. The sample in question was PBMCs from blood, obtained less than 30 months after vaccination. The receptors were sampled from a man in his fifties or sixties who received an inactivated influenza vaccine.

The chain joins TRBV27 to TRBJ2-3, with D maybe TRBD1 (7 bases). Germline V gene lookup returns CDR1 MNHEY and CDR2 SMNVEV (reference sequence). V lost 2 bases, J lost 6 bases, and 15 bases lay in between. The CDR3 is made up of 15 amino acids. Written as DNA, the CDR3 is TGTGCCAGCAGTTTAGGAGGGGGCAAAGGGGATACGCAGTATTTT. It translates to CASSLGGGKGDTQYF.

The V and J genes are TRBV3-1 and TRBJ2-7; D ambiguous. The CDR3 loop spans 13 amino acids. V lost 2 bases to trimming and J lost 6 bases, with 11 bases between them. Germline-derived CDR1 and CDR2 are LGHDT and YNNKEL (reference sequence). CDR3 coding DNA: TGTGCCAGCAGCCAACAGCATACGTTCGAGCAGTACTTC. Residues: CASSQQHTFEQYF.

The CDR3 DNA sequence: TGTGCCAGCAGCCAGGGCAGGGTGCGGACAGATACGCAGTATTTT. This gives the protein CASSQGRVRTDTQYF. The chain combines TRBV3-1 with TRBJ2-3, with D maybe TRBD1 (5 bases). CDR1 LGHDT and CDR2 YNNKEL come from the germline V gene (reference sequence). Trimming stripped 3 bases from V and 3 bases from J, with 13 bases between. This CDR3 contains 15 residues.

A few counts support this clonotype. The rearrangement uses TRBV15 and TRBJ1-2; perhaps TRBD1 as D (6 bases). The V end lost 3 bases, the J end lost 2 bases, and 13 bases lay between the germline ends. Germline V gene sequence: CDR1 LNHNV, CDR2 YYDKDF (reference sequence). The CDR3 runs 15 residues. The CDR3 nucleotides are TGTGCCACCAGCAGCACTGTCGGACAGAACTATGGCTACACCTTC. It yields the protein CATSSTVGQNYGYTF.

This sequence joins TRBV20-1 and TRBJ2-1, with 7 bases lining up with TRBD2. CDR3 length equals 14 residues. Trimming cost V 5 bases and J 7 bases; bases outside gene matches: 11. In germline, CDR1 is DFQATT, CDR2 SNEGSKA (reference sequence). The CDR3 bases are TGCAGTGCTGCCGGACTAGGGGAGTTGAATGAGCAGTTCTTC. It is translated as CSAAGLGELNEQFF.

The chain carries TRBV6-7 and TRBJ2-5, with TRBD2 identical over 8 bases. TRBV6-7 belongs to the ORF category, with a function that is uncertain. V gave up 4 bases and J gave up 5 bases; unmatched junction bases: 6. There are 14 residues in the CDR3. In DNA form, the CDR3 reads TGTGCCAGCAGTTCCGTAGCGGGGCGGGAGACCCAGTACTTC. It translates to CASSSVAGRETQYF.

The CDR3 nucleotides read TGCAGTGCTAGATTTTCCGGTAGCAATCAGCCCCAGCATTTT. This gives the protein CSARFSGSNQPQHF. This chain links TRBV20-1 with TRBJ1-5, with D hard to call. In germline, CDR1 is DFQATT, CDR2 SNEGSKA (reference sequence). Between the trimmed V and J ends, which lost 2 bases and 0 bases, there was a span of 8 bases. CDR3 length: 14 residues.